This is a list of T cell receptor beta chains from one sample in a study of OX40 agonist ivuxolimab in advanced cancers. Clones were read by immunoSEQ multiplex PCR, and TCRdb kept only the in-frame ones, dropping some. The sample lists around 53,000 clones; around nine tenths were seen once. The material was CD4+ or CD8+ T cells sorted from blood, obtained in a trial of the OX40 agonist ivuxolimab. The receptors stem from an adult with an advanced solid tumor such as melanoma, head and neck, liver or kidney cancer. The CDR3 runs from the conserved cysteine through the conserved F or W. D genes are given only for firm matches. Clone sizes are given selectively: once, few, many, or a class where the clone is expanded.

clone size	D gene	V gene	J gene	CDR3 DNA	CDR3 protein
NA	NA	TRBV7-8	TRBJ1-1	TGTGCCAGCAGCCTCCGCGGGCTGGTCGGCGCTGAAGCTTTCTTT	CASSLRGLVGAEAFF
NA	TRBD1	TRBV7-9	TRBJ2-3	TGTGCCAGCAGCCGGACAGGAGGCACAGATACGCAGTATTTT	CASSRTGGTDTQYF
NA	NA	TRBV19	TRBJ2-2	TGTGCCAGTAGTTTTTTGCCAGGGACCGGGGAGCTGTTTTTT	CASSFLPGTGELFF
NA	NA	TRBV29-1	TRBJ1-1	TGCAGCGCTCTAGGGTTTACGGGCACTGAAGCTTTCTTT	CSALGFTGTEAFF
NA	NA	TRBV2	TRBJ2-3	TGTGCCAGCAGTGAGGACCTACCCACAGATACGCAGTATTTT	CASSEDLPTDTQYF
NA	NA	TRBV19	TRBJ1-1	TGTGCCAGTAGTATGGTTTGGACGAACACTGAAGCTTTCTTT	CASSMVWTNTEAFF
once	NA	TRBV27	TRBJ2-7	TGTGCCAGCAGTTTAGACGGGGCTCTACGGGAGCAGTACTTC	CASSLDGALREQYF
NA	NA	TRBV28	TRBJ1-2	TGTGCCAGCAGCTCCAGCTATGGCTACACCTTC	CASSSSYGYTF
NA	NA	TRBV10-2	TRBJ2-7	TGCGCCAGCAGTGAAGGTGCCTACGAGCAGTACTTC	CASSEGAYEQYF
NA	TRBD2	TRBV2	TRBJ2-1	TGTGCCAGCAGAACCCGGGACTACTTCAATGAGCAGTTCTTC	CASRTRDYFNEQFF
NA	TRBD2	TRBV27	TRBJ2-5	TGTGCCAGCAGTTTATGGGGACTAGCCACAGAGACCCAGTACTTC	CASSLWGLATETQYF
NA	TRBD1	TRBV7-2	TRBJ1-2	TGTGCCAGCAGCTTAAGCGGACAGGGGGGTACCTACACCTTC	CASSLSGQGGTYTF
NA	TRBD2	TRBV19	TRBJ2-5	TGTGCCAGTAGTATCGGACTAGCGGGAGGGAAAGAGACCCAGTACTTC	CASSIGLAGGKETQYF